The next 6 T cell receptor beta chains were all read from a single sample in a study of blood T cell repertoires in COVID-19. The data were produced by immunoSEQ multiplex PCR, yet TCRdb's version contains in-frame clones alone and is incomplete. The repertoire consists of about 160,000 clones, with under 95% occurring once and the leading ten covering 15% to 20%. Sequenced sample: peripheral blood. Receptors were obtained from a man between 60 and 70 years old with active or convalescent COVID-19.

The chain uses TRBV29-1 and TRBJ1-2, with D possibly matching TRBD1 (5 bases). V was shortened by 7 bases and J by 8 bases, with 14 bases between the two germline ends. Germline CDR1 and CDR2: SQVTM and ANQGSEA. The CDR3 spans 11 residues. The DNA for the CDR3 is TGCAGCGCCTGGGGCAGAGGCGGCTACACCTTC. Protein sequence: CSAWGRGGYTF.

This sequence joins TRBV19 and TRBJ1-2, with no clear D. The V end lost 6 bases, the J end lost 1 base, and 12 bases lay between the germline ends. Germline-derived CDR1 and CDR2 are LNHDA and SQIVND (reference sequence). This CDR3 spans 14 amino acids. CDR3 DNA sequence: TGTGCCAGTAGGGCGACACCAGTTAACTATGGCTACACCTTC. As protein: CASRATPVNYGYTF.

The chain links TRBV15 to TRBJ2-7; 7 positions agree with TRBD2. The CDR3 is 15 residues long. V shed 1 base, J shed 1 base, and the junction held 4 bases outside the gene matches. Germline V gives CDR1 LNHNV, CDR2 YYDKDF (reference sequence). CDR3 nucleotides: TGTGCCACCAGCAGAGGTGGCGGGAGTTCCTACGAGCAGTACTTC. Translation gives CATSRGGGSSYEQYF. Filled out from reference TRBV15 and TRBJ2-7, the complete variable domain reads DAMVIQNPRYQVTQFGKPVTLSCSQTLNHNVMYWYQQKSSQAPKLLFHYYDKDFNNEADTPDNFQSRRPNTSFCFLDIRSPGLGDTAMYLCATSRGGGSSYEQYFGPGTRLTVT.

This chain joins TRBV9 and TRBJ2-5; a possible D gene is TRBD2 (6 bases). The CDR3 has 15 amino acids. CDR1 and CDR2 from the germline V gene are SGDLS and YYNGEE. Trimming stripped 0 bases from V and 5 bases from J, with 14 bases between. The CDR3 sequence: CASSVDGGGTETQYF. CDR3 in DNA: TGTGCCAGCAGCGTAGATGGAGGAGGGACGGAGACCCAGTACTTC.

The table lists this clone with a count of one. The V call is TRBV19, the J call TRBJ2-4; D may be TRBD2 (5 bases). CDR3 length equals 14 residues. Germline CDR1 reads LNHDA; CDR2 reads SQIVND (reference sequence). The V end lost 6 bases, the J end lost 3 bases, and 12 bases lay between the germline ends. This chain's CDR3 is CASSPLGVKNIQYF. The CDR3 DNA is TGTGCCAGTAGCCCCCTCGGGGTCAAAAACATTCAGTACTTC.

Written as DNA, the CDR3 is TGCGCCAGCAGTGAGTTTCGGGACAGGGCTTATGGCTACACCTTC. It is translated as CASSEFRDRAYGYTF. The chain recombines TRBV10-1 with TRBJ1-2, with 9 positions matching TRBD1. The V and J ends lost 1 base and 5 bases, in that order; junction bases with no gene match: 5. Germline V gene lookup returns CDR1 WNHNN and CDR2 SYGVQD (reference sequence). The CDR3 is 15 residues long.